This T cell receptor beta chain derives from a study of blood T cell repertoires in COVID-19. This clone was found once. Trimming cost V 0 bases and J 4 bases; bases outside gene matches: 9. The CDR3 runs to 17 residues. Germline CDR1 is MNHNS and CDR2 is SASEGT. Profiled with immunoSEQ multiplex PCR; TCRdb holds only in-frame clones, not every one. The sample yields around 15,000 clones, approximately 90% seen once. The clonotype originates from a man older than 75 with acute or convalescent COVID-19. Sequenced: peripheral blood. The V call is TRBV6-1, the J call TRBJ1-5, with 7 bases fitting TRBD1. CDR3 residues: CASSEALLMTGNQPQHF. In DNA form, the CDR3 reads TGTGCCAGCAGTGAAGCGCTTCTTATGACAGGGAATCAGCCCCAGCATTTT.